The rows below give T cell receptor beta chains drawn from one sample of a study of shared clonotypes between healthy human individuals. TCRdb's copy holds only in-frame clones and misses some; the assay was immunoSEQ multiplex PCR. Among around 2.3 million clones, 90% to 97% were seen once, and the ten largest hold roughly 0.13%. Material for sequencing was naive CD4+ T cells sorted from blood. The receptor set was obtained from a man younger than 35 in good health. CDR3s include the opening cysteine and the closing phenylalanine or tryptophan. D genes are given only for firm matches. Size tells how often a clone was seen (once, few, many) or the class of an expanded clone, and some rows leave it out.

NA 13 TRBJ2-3 TRBV28 NA TGTGCCAGCGCCCCAGGCGGGACAGATACGCAGTATTTT CASAPGGTDTQYF
TRBD1 13 TRBJ2-7 TRBV5-4 NA TGTGCCAGCAGCCGGGACAGCCCCTACGAGCAGTACTTC CASSRDSPYEQYF
NA 13 TRBJ2-3 TRBV13 NA TGTGCCAGCAGCTTAGGCATTGCAGATACGCAGTATTTT CASSLGIADTQYF
TRBD1 16 TRBJ1-1 TRBV10-1 NA TGCGCCAGTAATCCGGGACAGGGATCTGGTAACACTGAAGCTTTCTTT CASNPGQGSGNTEAFF
NA 15 TRBJ1-4 TRBV28 NA TGTGCCAGCAGTCCTAGGGGTTGGACTAATGAAAAACTGTTTTTT CASSPRGWTNEKLFF
NA 13 TRBJ2-3 TRBV4-1 NA TGCGCCAGCAGCTCCCAGTACACAGATACGCAGTATTTT CASSSQYTDTQYF
NA 16 TRBJ2-6 TRBV9 once TGTGCCAGCAGCGTAGGTCCCGCGGGTGGGGCCAACGTCCTGACTTTC CASSVGPAGGANVLTF
NA 16 TRBJ1-2 TRBV5-1 NA TGCGCCAGCAGGGAAGGGTCCTCCCCCGCTAACTATGGCTACACCTTC CASREGSSPANYGYTF
NA 15 TRBJ2-7 TRBV11-2 once TGTGCCAGCAGACCGGGACGGAGGAGCTCCTACGAGCAGTACTTC CASRPGRRSSYEQYF
NA 14 TRBJ1-1 TRBV15 NA TGTGCCACCAGCGCCCTGGGGGCTGCCACTGAAGCTTTCTTT CATSALGAATEAFF
NA 14 TRBJ1-5 TRBV5-1 once TGCGCCAGCAGCTCAGGAGATAGCAATCAGCCCCAGCATTTT CASSSGDSNQPQHF
TRBD1 15 TRBJ2-7 TRBV5-5 NA TGTGCCAGCAGCTCCTGGACAGGGGGGTCCTACGAGCAGTACTTC CASSSWTGGSYEQYF
NA 13 TRBJ2-3 TRBV2 NA TGTGAGAGTCAGGGGATTAGCACAGATACGCAGTATTTT CESQGISTDTQYF
NA 14 TRBJ1-1 TRBV30 NA TGTGCCTGGAGTGTCCGGGGGGCGAAAACTGAAGCTTTCTTT CAWSVRGAKTEAFF
TRBD2 15 TRBJ2-3 TRBV7-6 NA TGTGCCAGCAGCTCTGGGACTAGCGGACGAGATACGCAGTATTTT CASSSGTSGRDTQYF
NA 16 TRBJ2-5 TRBV5-1 NA TGCGCCAGCAGCTTGGCAGGGGCCGTGTACCAAGAGACCCAGTACTTC CASSLAGAVYQETQYF
NA 11 TRBJ2-1 TRBV30 NA TGTGCCTGGGCTAAGTACAATGAGCAGTTCTTC CAWAKYNEQFF
NA 12 TRBJ2-7 TRBV2 NA TGTGCCAGCACCCCGGACTCCTACGAGCAGTACTTC CASTPDSYEQYF
TRBD2 13 TRBJ2-7 TRBV7-9 NA TGTGCCCAACCGGTGCGGGGGGCGAAGGAGCAGTACTTC CAQPVRGAKEQYF
TRBD1 15 TRBJ1-5 TRBV2 NA TGTGCCAGCAGTGAGCAGGGGGCAAGCAATCAGCCCCAGCATTTT CASSEQGASNQPQHF
TRBD1 13 TRBJ2-2 TRBV5-4 NA TGTGCCAGCAGCCCCGGGACAGGGTTGGGGCTGTTTTTT CASSPGTGLGLFF
TRBD2 16 TRBJ2-1 TRBV9 NA TGTGCCAGCAGCGTAGGGGCTAGCGGGAGTACGGATGAGCAGTTCTTC CASSVGASGSTDEQFF
TRBD1 14 TRBJ1-1 TRBV7-2 NA TGTGCCAGCAGACCCCGGGACAGAGCACTTGAAGCTTTCTTT CASRPRDRALEAFF
TRBD1 15 TRBJ2-1 TRBV9 NA TGTGCCAGCAGCGTAGAGGACAGGGGGCGGAATGAGCAGTTCTTC CASSVEDRGRNEQFF
NA 16 TRBJ2-3 TRBV5-4 NA TGTGCCAGCAGCGAAGGGACAATGGGGTCCACAGATACGCAGTATTTT CASSEGTMGSTDTQYF
NA 14 TRBJ1-4 TRBV10-3 NA TGTGCCATCATCACAAGGATCGGAAGTGAAAAACTGTTTTTT CAIITRIGSEKLFF
NA 15 TRBJ2-3 TRBV25-1 NA TGTGCCAGCAGTGAAGTCGGCTGGCCCCCCAATACGCAGTATTTT CASSEVGWPPNTQYF
TRBD2 16 TRBJ2-1 TRBV30 NA TGTGCCTGGAGTGTACGGGGGACTAGCGGAAACAATGAGCAGTTCTTC CAWSVRGTSGNNEQFF
NA 13 TRBJ1-2 TRBV28 NA TGTGCCAGCAGTTTAGGGTGGGACTATGGCTACACCTTC CASSLGWDYGYTF
NA 15 TRBJ1-5 TRBV19 NA TGTGCCAGTTCCTCAGACACAAGACCCAATCAGCCCCAGCATTTT CASSSDTRPNQPQHF
NA 13 TRBJ2-3 TRBV5-4 once TGTGCCAGCAGTCTGGAACGCACAGATACGCAGTATTTT CASSLERTDTQYF
NA 11 TRBJ2-5 TRBV11-2 once TGTGCCAGCAGCCGTGAAGAGACCCAGTACTTC CASSREETQYF
NA 15 TRBJ1-1 TRBV7-9 NA TGTGCCAGCAGCTTAATTACAGGGTTGAACACTGAAGCTTTCTTT CASSLITGLNTEAFF
NA 11 TRBJ1-1 TRBV29-1 once TGCAGCGTTGTGGTTAGGTTTGAAGCTTTCTTT CSVVVRFEAFF
TRBD2 19 TRBJ2-1 TRBV7-9 NA TGTGCCAGCAGCCGTTGGACTAGCGGGGGGGCCAGGTCCTACAATGAGCAGTTCTTC CASSRWTSGGARSYNEQFF
TRBD2 16 TRBJ2-7 TRBV6-6 NA TGTGCCAGCAGTTATACTAGCGGGAGGTTATCCTACGAGCAGTACTTC CASSYTSGRLSYEQYF
NA 15 TRBJ1-1 TRBV28 NA TGTGCCAGCAGTCCTCCCAGGCCTCAAGACACTGAAGCTTTCTTT CASSPPRPQDTEAFF
NA 14 TRBJ1-2 TRBV10-3 NA TGTGCCATCAGTGAGGGTCTGGGGAACTATGGCTACACCTTC CAISEGLGNYGYTF
NA 12 TRBJ1-6 TRBV6-5 NA TGTGCCAGCCACGCGGCGAATTCACCCCTCCACTTT CASHAANSPLHF
NA 15 TRBJ1-3 TRBV28 NA TGCGCTACACGGCGGGGGCCGAGCTCTGGAAACACCATATATTTT CATRRGPSSGNTIYF
NA 14 TRBJ2-1 TRBV4-1 NA TGCGCCAGCAGCCCCGGGACTCCCTACAATGAGCAGTTCTTC CASSPGTPYNEQFF
NA 14 TRBJ2-7 TRBV4-1 NA TGCGCCAGCAGCCGTCGTGAGGGAGCCTACGAGCAGTACTTC CASSRREGAYEQYF
NA 13 TRBJ2-3 TRBV11-3 NA TGTGCCAGCAGCTTAGATATTATGAGTACGCAGTATTTT CASSLDIMSTQYF
TRBD1 15 TRBJ2-5 TRBV5-1 NA TGCGCCAGCTTAACCGGGACAGGGGCACAAGAGACCCAGTACTTC CASLTGTGAQETQYF
NA 13 TRBJ2-6 TRBV2 once TGTGCCAGCACTCTGGAGGGGGCCAACGTCCTGACTTTC CASTLEGANVLTF
NA 9 TRBJ1-1 TRBV7-9 NA TGTGCCAGCACCCAAGGGTCAGGGTTT CASTQGSGF
TRBD1 13 TRBJ2-1 TRBV5-1 NA TGCGCCAGCAGCAGACAGGGGGACAATGAGCAGTTCTTC CASSRQGDNEQFF
NA 14 TRBJ2-2 TRBV9 NA TGTGCCAGCAGCATTCAGGGTAACACCGGGGAGCTGTTTTTT CASSIQGNTGELFF
NA 15 TRBJ2-7 TRBV5-1 once TGCGCCAGCAGCTTGGTGACAACCGGGCCCTACGAGCAGTACTTC CASSLVTTGPYEQYF
TRBD1 14 TRBJ2-1 TRBV30 NA TGTGCCTGGAGTGGTGGACAGGGTAGCCATGAGCAGTTCTTC CAWSGGQGSHEQFF
NA 17 TRBJ2-1 TRBV27 few TGTGCCAGCAGTTTTGCGGGCACGGGTCCTCTCTACAATGAGCAGTTCTTC CASSFAGTGPLYNEQFF
NA 14 TRBJ1-1 TRBV19 NA TGTGCCAGTACGAGGGCGCTGGCGAACACTGAAGCTTTCTTT CASTRALANTEAFF
NA 15 TRBJ1-6 TRBV7-9 NA TGTGCCAGCAGCTATCGAGAGGGATATAATTCACCCCTCCACTTT CASSYREGYNSPLHF
NA 15 TRBJ2-4 TRBV25-1 once TGTGCCAGCAGTGATTCCGTTACGGGGAGGAACATTCAGTACTTC CASSDSVTGRNIQYF
NA 14 TRBJ2-7 TRBV6-1 NA TGTGCCAGCACGGGGGCGGGGCAGGCCTACGAGCAGTACTTC CASTGAGQAYEQYF
NA 15 TRBJ2-5 TRBV27 NA TGTGCCAGCAGTTCCCCCCGCGGGACAAAAGAGACCCAGTACTTC CASSSPRGTKETQYF
TRBD1 15 TRBJ2-2 TRBV19 NA TGTGCCAGTAGTACGGGACAGCCGGACACCGGGGAGCTGTTTTTT CASSTGQPDTGELFF
NA 17 TRBJ2-7 TRBV7-2 NA TGTGCCAGCAGCCGTGGGGTTAACAGGGCTAGCTCCTACGAGCAGTACTTC CASSRGVNRASSYEQYF
NA 11 TRBJ2-3 TRBV7-9 NA TGTGCCAGCAGCTCCAGGGACGAGCAGTATTTT CASSSRDEQYF
NA 13 TRBJ1-1 TRBV18 NA TGTGCCAGCTCATCGGGCGGGGGCACTGAAGCTTTCTTT CASSSGGGTEAFF